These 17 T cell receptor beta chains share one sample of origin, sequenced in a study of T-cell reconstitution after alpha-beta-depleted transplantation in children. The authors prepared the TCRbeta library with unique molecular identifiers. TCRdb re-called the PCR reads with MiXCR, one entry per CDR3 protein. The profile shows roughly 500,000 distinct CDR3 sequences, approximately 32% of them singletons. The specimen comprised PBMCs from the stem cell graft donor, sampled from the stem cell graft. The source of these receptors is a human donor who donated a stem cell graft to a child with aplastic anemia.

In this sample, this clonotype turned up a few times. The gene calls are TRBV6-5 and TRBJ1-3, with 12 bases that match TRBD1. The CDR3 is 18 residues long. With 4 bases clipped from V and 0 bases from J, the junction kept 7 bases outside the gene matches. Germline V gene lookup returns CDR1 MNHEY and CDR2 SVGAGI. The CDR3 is CASSSRDRGLPSGNTIYF. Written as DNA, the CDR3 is TGTGCCAGCAGTTCCCGGGACAGGGGGCTTCCCTCTGGAAACACCATATATTTT.

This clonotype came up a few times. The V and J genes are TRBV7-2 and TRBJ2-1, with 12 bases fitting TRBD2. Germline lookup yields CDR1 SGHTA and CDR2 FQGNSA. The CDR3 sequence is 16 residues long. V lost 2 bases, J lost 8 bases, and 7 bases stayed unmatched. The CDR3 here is CASSLSRTSGIHEQFF. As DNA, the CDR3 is TGTGCCAGCAGCTTATCTCGGACTAGCGGGATTCATGAGCAGTTCTTC. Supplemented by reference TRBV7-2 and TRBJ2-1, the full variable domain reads GAGVSQSPSNKVTEKGKDVELRCDPISGHTALYWYRQSLGQGLEFLIYFQGNSAPDKSGLPSDRFSAERTGGSVSTLTIQRTQQEDSAVYLCASSLSRTSGIHEQFFGPGTRLTVL.

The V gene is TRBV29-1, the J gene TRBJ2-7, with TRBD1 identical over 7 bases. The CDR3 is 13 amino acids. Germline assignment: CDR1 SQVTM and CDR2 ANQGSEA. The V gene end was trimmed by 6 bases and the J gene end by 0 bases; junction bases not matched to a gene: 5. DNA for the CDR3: TGCAGCGTGACCGGGACAGCCTCCTACGAGCAGTACTTC. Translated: CSVTGTASYEQYF.

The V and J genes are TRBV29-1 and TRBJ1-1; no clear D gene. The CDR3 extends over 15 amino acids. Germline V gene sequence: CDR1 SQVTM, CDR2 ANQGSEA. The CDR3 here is CTPVRTSDGDTEAFF. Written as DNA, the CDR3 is TGCACACCGGTGAGGACTTCCGATGGGGACACTGAAGCTTTCTTT.

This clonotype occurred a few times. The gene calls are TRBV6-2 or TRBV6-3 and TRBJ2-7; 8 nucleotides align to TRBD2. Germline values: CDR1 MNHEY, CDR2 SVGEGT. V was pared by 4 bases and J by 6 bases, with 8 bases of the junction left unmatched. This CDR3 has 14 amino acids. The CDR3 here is CASSSPSSGTEQYV. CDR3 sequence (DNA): TGTGCCAGCAGTTCCCCCAGTAGCGGGACCGAGCAGTACGTC.

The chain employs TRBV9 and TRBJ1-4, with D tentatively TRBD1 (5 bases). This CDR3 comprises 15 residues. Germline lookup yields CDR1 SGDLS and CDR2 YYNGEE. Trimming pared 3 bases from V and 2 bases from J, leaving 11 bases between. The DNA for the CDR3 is TGTGCCAGCAGCGCCCGGGGGGGGACTAATGAAAAACTGTTTTTT. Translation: CASSARGGTNEKLFF.

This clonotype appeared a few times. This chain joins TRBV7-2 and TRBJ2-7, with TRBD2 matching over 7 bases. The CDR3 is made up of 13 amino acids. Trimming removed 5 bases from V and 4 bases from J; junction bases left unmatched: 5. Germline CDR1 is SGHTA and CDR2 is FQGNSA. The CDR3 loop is CASSQAGPYEQYV. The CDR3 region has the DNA TGTGCCAGCAGCCAAGCGGGACCGTACGAGCAGTACGTC.

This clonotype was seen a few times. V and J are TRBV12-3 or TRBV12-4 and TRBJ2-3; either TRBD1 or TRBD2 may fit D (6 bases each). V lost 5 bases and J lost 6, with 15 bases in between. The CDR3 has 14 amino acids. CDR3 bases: TGTGCCAGCAGTCCGGCATTAGGGGGGGATACGCAGTATTTT. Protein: CASSPALGGDTQYF.

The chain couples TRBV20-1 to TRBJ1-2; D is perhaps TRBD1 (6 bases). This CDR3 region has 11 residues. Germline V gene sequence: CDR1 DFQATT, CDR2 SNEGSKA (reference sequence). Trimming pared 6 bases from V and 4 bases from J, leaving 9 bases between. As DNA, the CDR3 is TGCAGTGCGGGACAACGCTATGGCTACACCTTC. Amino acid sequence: CSAGQRYGYTF.

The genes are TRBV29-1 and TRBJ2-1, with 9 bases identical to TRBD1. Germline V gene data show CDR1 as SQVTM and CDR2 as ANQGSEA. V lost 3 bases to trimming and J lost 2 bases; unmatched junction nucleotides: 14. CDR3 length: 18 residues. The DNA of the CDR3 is TGCAGCGTTGAGATTGATCCGGGACAGGGAATCCCCTACAATGAGCAGTTCTTC. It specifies CSVEIDPGQGIPYNEQFF.

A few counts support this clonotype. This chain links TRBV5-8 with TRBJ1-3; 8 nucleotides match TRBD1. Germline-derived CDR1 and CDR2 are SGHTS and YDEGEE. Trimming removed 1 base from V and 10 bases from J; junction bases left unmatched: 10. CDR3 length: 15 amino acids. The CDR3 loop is CASSLMQGAYGTIYF. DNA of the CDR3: TGTGCCAGCAGCTTGATGCAGGGGGCGTATGGGACCATATATTTT.

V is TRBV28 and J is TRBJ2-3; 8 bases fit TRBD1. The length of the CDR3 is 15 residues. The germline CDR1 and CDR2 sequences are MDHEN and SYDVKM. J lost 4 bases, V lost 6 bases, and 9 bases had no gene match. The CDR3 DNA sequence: TGTGCCAGCAGGACAACCAGGGGGCGAGCAGATACGCAGTATTTT. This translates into CASRTTRGRADTQYF.

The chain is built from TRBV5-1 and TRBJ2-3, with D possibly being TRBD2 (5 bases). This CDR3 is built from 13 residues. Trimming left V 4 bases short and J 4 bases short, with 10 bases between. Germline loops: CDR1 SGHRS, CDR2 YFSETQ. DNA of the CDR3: TGCGCCAGCAGCCCCGGGGATTCAGATACGCAGTATTTT. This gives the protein CASSPGDSDTQYF.

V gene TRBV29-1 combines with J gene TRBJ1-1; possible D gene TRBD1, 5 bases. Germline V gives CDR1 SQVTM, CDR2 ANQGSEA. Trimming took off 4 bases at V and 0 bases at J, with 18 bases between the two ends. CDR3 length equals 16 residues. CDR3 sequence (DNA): TGCAGCGTTGGGGGAAGGGGAGAAGGGATGAACACTGAAGCTTTCTTT. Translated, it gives CSVGGRGEGMNTEAFF.

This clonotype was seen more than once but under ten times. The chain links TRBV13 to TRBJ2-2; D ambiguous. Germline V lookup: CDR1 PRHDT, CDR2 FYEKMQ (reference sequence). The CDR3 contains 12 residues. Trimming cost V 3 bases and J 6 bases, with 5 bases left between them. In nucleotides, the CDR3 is TGTGCCAGCAGCTTCAGACCCGGGGAGCTGTTTTTT. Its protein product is CASSFRPGELFF.

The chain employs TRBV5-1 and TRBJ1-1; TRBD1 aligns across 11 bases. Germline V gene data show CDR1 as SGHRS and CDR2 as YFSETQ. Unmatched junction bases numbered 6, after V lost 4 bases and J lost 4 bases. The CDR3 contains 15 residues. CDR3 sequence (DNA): TGCGCCAGCAGCCCACGGACAGGGGGCTTCACTGAAGCTTTCTTT. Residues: CASSPRTGGFTEAFF.

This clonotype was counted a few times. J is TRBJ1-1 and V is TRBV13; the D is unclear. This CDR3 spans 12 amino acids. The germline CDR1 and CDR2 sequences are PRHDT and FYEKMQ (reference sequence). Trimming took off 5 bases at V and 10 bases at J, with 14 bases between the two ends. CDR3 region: CASSMTERVAFF. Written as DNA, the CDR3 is TGTGCCAGCAGCATGACCGAGAGGGTAGCTTTCTTT.